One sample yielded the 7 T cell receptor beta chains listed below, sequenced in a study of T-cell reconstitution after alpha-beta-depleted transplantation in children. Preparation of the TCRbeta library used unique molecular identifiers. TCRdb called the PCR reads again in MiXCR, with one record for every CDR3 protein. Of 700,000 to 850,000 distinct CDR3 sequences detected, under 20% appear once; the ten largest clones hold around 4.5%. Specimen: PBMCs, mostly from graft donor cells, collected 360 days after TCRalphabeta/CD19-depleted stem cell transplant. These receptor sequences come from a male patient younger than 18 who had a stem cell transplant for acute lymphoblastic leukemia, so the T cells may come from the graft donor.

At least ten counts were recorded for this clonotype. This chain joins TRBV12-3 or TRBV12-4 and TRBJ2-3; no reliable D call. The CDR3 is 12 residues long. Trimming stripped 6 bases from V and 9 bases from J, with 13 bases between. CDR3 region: CASSPDLGTQYF. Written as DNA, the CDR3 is TGTGCCAGCAGCCCAGACCTGGGGACGCAGTATTTT.

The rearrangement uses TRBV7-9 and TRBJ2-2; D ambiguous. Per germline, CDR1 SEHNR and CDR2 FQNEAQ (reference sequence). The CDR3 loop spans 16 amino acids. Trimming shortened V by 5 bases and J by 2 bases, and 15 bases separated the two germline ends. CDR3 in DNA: TGTGCCAGCAGCCTTCGTAGGTTTCTCAACACCGGGGAGCTGTTTTTT. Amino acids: CASSLRRFLNTGELFF.

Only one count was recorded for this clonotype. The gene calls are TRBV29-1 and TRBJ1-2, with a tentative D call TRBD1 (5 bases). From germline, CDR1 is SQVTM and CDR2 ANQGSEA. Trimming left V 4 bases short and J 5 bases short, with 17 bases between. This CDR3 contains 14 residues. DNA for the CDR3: TGCAGCGTTGTAAGGAGCAGGACAACTTATGGCTACACCTTC. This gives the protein CSVVRSRTTYGYTF.

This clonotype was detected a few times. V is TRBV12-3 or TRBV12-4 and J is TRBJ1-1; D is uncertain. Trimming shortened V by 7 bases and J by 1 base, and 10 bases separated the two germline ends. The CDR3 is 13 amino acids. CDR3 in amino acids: CASTRLTNTEAFF. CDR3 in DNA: TGTGCCAGCACCCGACTGACGAACACTGAAGCTTTCTTT.

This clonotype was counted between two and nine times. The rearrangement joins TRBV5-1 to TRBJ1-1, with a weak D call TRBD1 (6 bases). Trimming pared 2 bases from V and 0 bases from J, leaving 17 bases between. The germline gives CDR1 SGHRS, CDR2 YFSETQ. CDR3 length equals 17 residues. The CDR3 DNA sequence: TGCGCCAGCAGCTTAAGCCACCGGACAGCCCTGAACACTGAAGCTTTCTTT. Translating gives CASSLSHRTALNTEAFF.

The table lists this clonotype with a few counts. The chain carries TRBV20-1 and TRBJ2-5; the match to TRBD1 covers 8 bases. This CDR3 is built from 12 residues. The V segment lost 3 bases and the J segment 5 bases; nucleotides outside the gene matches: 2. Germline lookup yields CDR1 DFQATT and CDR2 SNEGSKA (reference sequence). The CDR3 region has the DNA TGCAGTGCTAGCCGACAGGGGGAGACCCAGTACTTC. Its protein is CSASRQGETQYF.

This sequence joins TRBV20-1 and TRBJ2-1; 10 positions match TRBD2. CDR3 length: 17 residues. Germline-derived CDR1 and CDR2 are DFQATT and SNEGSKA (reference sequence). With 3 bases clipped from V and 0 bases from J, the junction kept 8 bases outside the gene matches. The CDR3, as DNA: TGCAGTGCTAGGACGTTTAGCGGGAGGCTCTCCTACAATGAGCAGTTCTTC. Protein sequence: CSARTFSGRLSYNEQFF.